This T cell receptor (beta chain) was obtained from a study of identical twins. The study's findings and limits: For out-of-frame alpha sequences shared by twins, low generation probability was in excess.

The authors used template switching to add a universal primer site and gave cDNA unique molecular identifiers. Using its own MiXCR run on the 5' RACE reads, TCRdb lists one record per CDR3 protein. The sample yields around 470,000 distinct CDR3 sequences, 11% to 15% seen once. Germline loops: CDR1 MGHRA, CDR2 YSYEKL. CDR3 length: 16 amino acids. The V and J ends lost 1 base and 6 bases respectively, with 17 bases between them. There are many counts of this clonotype. Its antigen is undetermined. Healthy Caucasians supplied all donations. This sample was also put to use in a study of yellow fever vaccine responses in identical twins. As that study records: Twins showed a vaccine T cell response that reportedly seemed partly convergent, partly personalized.

The sequence was collected from a woman under 30 in good health. Sequenced: CD4+ T cells sorted from blood. This chain links TRBV4-1 with TRBJ2-3, with no clear D. DNA of the CDR3: TGCGCCAGCAGCCAAGCGTTTAATGGGCGTTGGGATACGCAGTATTTT. Translated: CASSQAFNGRWDTQYF.